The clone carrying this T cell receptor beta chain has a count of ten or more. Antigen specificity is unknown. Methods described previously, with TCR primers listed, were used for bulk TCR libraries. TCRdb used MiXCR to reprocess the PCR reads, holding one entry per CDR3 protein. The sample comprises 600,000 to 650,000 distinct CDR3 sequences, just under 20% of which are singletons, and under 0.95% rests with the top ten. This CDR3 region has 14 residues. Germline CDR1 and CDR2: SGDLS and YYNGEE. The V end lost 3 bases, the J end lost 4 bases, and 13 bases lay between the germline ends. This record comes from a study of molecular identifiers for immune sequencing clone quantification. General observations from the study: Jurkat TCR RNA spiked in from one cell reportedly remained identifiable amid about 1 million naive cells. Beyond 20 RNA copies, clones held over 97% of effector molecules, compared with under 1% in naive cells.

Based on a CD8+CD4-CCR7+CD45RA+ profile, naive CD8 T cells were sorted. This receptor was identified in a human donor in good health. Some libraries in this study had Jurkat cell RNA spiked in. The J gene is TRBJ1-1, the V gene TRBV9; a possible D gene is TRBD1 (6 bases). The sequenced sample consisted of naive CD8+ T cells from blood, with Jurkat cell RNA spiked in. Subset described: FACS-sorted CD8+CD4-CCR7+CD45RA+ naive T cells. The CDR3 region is CASSAGAGPTEAFF. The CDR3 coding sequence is TGTGCCAGCAGCGCGGGGGCCGGGCCCACTGAAGCTTTCTTT. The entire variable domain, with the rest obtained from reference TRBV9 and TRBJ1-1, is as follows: DSGVTQTPKHLITATGQRVTLRCSPRSGDLSVYWYQQSLDQGLQFLIQYYNGEERAKGNILERFSAQQFPDLHSELNLSSLELGDSALYFCASSAGAGPTEAFFGQGTRLTVV.